This T cell receptor (beta chain) was recovered during a study of OX40 agonist ivuxolimab in advanced cancers. Study context: Dosing consisted of intravenous ivuxolimab at 0.01 to 10 mg/kg every 2 weeks. People who had prior anti-PD-1, anti-PD-L1 or anti-CTLA-4 therapy could take part, and less than 50% had some.

Using immunoSEQ multiplex PCR, the repertoire was profiled, and TCRdb retains in-frame clones only, with some absent. Among tens of thousands of clones listed, approximately 78% were seen once. Study-wide results and limits: CD4+ and CD8+ T cells in blood underwent clonal expansion by week 6 at 0.1 to 3.0 mg/kg.

The CDR3 has 13 amino acids. Looked up from germline, CDR1 is SQVTM and CDR2 is ANQGSEA. Deletions cut 4 bases from V and 7 bases from J, with 17 bases between. This clone was observed a single time. Its antigen remains unidentified. The material was CD4+ or CD8+ T cells sorted from blood, obtained in a trial of the OX40 agonist ivuxolimab. This chain connects TRBV29-1 to TRBJ2-7; D is possibly TRBD2 (6 bases). The sequence was collected from an adult with an advanced solid tumor such as melanoma, head and neck, liver or kidney cancer. Here the CDR3 reads CSVAAGGWVEQYF. DNA of the CDR3: TGCAGCGTTGCCGCCGGGGGTTGGGTGGAGCAGTACTTC.